This paragraph covers one TCR beta chain sequence. Its target is not known. The germline CDR1 and CDR2 sequences are MNHNS and SASEGT. This CDR3 is built from 16 residues. These data are taken from a study of post-analysis software for immune sequencing data. Background on the study: Disease trajectories encompassed relapsing-remitting, secondary progressive and progressive-relapsing multiple sclerosis.

Findings and caveats of the study: Patients showed TRBV5-6, TRBV5-1 and TRBV20-1 among five TRBV segments more frequent than in controls. Same-batch samples co-clustered strongly by F measure. Multiple sclerosis patients had significantly lower normalized Chao1 diversity than controls.

TCR beta cDNA libraries had unique molecular identifiers. Once 1 to 10 million T cells were used, about half a million cDNA molecules resulted. TCRdb passed the PCR reads through MiXCR, listing each CDR3 protein once. This sample yields about 770,000 distinct CDR3 sequences, of which around 46% are seen a single time; around 4.7% belongs to the top ten. The sequenced material came from blood. This TCR was recovered from a girl aged 10 to 17 with multiple sclerosis. This chain uses TRBV6-1 with TRBJ2-4; D may be TRBD2 (6 bases). The J call may be incorrect, as the DNA end agrees better with TRBJ2-5. DNA of the CDR3: TGTGCCAGCAGTGAAGCCATGCAGGGAGCGGGAGAGACCCAGTACTTC. Encoded protein: CASSEAMQGAGETQYF.